This T cell receptor (beta chain) was identified in a study of blood T cells in healthy people across ages. Study-wide findings and caveats: Versus aged donors, long-lived donors had higher diversity and more naive CD4+ cells. A roughly linear fall in TCR beta diversity per million T cells was seen with increasing age.

CDR3 size: 14 residues. Germline V CDR1 and CDR2: MDHEN, SYDVKM. Trimming pared 6 bases from V and 6 bases from J, leaving 17 bases between. In its sample, this clonotype was seen a few times. Its target is not known. Together with a sample-barcoded 5' primer, a J-beta primer mix was included in a second PCR lasting about 7 to 11 cycles. Each cDNA molecule was tagged by a template-switch adaptor with 12 random nucleotides. Each of the samples gave a minimum of 2.5 million paired-end reads that contained CDR3. One entry per CDR3 protein results from TCRdb running MiXCR on the 5' RACE reads. The top ten clones hold roughly 6.3% of a sample with over 1,300,000 distinct CDR3 sequences, almost 60% of them seen once.

The chain recombines TRBV28 with TRBJ2-5; TRBD1 or TRBD2 may be the D gene (5 bases each). This TCR was recovered from a man younger than 35 in good health. The sequencing input was blood. CDR3 nucleotide sequence: TGTGCCAGCAGCTACGTGGAAGGGACGAAGACCCAGTACTTC. This codes for CASSYVEGTKTQYF.